This is a list of T cell receptor beta chains from one sample in a study of T cell responses to AZD1222 COVID-19 vaccine. Produced via immunoSEQ multiplex PCR; TCRdb's table is partial and in-frame only. Of over 150,000 clones in the sample, under 95% were seen once. This specimen consisted of peripheral blood, obtained 28 days after the second AZD1222 dose. The receptors here all came from an adult who received the AZD1222 COVID-19 vaccine. Each CDR3 is given with its conserved first and last residue. A D gene is named only where the DNA matches it firmly. Not every row has a clone size; where given, it reads once, few, many or a size class.

clone_size: NA; v_call: TRBV7-2; d_call: TRBD2; j_call: TRBJ2-3; cdr3_aa: CASSPTGTSLSDTQYF; cdr3_nt: TGTGCCAGCAGCCCTACCGGGACTAGCTTGTCGGATACGCAGTATTTT
clone_size: NA; v_call: TRBV3-1/TRBV3-2; d_call: TRBD1; j_call: TRBJ1-1; cdr3_aa: CASSQEGWTGRTEAFF; cdr3_nt: TGTGCCAGCAGCCAAGAGGGGTGGACAGGTCGAACTGAAGCTTTCTTT
clone_size: NA; v_call: TRBV5-4; d_call: NA; j_call: TRBJ2-7; cdr3_aa: CASSLELSPLTSEQYF; cdr3_nt: TGTGCCAGCAGCTTGGAGTTGTCGCCCCTAACGTCAGAGCAGTACTTC
clone_size: NA; v_call: TRBV12-3/TRBV12-4; d_call: NA; j_call: TRBJ2-5; cdr3_aa: CASSQTGLQYF; cdr3_nt: TGTGCCAGCAGTCAAACAGGGTTACAGTACTTC
clone_size: NA; v_call: TRBV2; d_call: NA; j_call: TRBJ1-1; cdr3_aa: CASSGTAALEAFF; cdr3_nt: TGTGCCAGCAGTGGGACAGCCGCCCTTGAAGCTTTCTTT
clone_size: NA; v_call: TRBV5-1; d_call: TRBD1; j_call: TRBJ1-1; cdr3_aa: CASSPGTGANTEAFF; cdr3_nt: TGCGCCAGCAGCCCGGGGACAGGGGCGAACACTGAAGCTTTCTTT
clone_size: NA; v_call: TRBV13; d_call: TRBD2; j_call: TRBJ2-2; cdr3_aa: CASSLARLGGDTGELFF; cdr3_nt: TGTGCCAGCAGCTTAGCCCGTTTGGGGGGGGACACCGGGGAGCTGTTTTTT
clone_size: NA; v_call: TRBV5-1; d_call: TRBD1; j_call: TRBJ1-4; cdr3_aa: CASSLGVGGVNEKLFF; cdr3_nt: TGCGCCAGCAGCTTGGGGGTAGGGGGCGTAAATGAAAAACTGTTTTTT
clone_size: NA; v_call: TRBV11-2; d_call: TRBD1; j_call: TRBJ1-3; cdr3_aa: CASSIGQGSGNTIYF; cdr3_nt: TGTGCCAGCAGCATCGGACAGGGGTCTGGAAACACCATATATTTT
clone_size: once; v_call: TRBV6-1; d_call: TRBD1; j_call: TRBJ2-7; cdr3_aa: CASSDEGQGGPSYEQYF; cdr3_nt: TGTGCCAGCAGTGACGAGGGACAGGGGGGTCCGTCCTACGAGCAGTACTTC
clone_size: NA; v_call: TRBV28; d_call: NA; j_call: TRBJ2-1; cdr3_aa: CASSSTVWALYLEQFF; cdr3_nt: TGTGCCAGCAGTTCAACCGTTTGGGCCCTTTATCTTGAGCAGTTCTTC
clone_size: NA; v_call: TRBV5-1; d_call: NA; j_call: TRBJ1-5; cdr3_aa: CASSMDRGTPQHF; cdr3_nt: TGCGCCAGCAGCATGGACAGAGGGACGCCCCAGCATTTT
clone_size: NA; v_call: TRBV5-8; d_call: TRBD1; j_call: TRBJ1-2; cdr3_aa: CASSQGQGAFYGYTF; cdr3_nt: TGTGCCAGCAGCCAAGGGCAGGGGGCCTTCTATGGCTACACCTTC
clone_size: NA; v_call: TRBV11-3; d_call: NA; j_call: TRBJ2-1; cdr3_aa: CASSFQYSSYNEQFF; cdr3_nt: TGTGCCAGCAGCTTTCAGTATAGCTCCTACAATGAGCAGTTCTTC
clone_size: NA; v_call: TRBV5-5; d_call: NA; j_call: TRBJ1-1; cdr3_aa: CASSFSVNTEAFF; cdr3_nt: TGTGCCAGCAGCTTTTCAGTGAACACTGAAGCTTTCTTT
clone_size: NA; v_call: TRBV28; d_call: TRBD1; j_call: TRBJ2-3; cdr3_aa: CASSLPPYRGIADTQYF; cdr3_nt: TGTGCCAGCAGTCTACCACCCTACAGGGGAATCGCAGATACGCAGTATTTT
clone_size: once; v_call: TRBV5-5; d_call: TRBD2; j_call: TRBJ2-3; cdr3_aa: CASSLTSGIADTQYF; cdr3_nt: TGTGCCAGCAGCTTGACTAGCGGGATTGCAGATACGCAGTATTTT
clone_size: NA; v_call: TRBV24-1; d_call: TRBD2; j_call: TRBJ2-1; cdr3_aa: CATRSGRQRNEQFF; cdr3_nt: TGTGCCACCAGAAGCGGGAGGCAGCGAAATGAGCAGTTCTTC
clone_size: once; v_call: TRBV30; d_call: NA; j_call: TRBJ1-5; cdr3_aa: CAWSIGGIQPQHF; cdr3_nt: TGTGCCTGGAGTATTGGGGGCATTCAGCCCCAGCATTTT
clone_size: NA; v_call: TRBV28; d_call: TRBD2; j_call: TRBJ2-5; cdr3_aa: CASSSRYLAGGRETQYF; cdr3_nt: TGTGCCAGCAGTTCGAGGTACCTAGCGGGAGGGCGGGAGACCCAGTACTTC
clone_size: NA; v_call: TRBV19; d_call: TRBD2; j_call: TRBJ2-1; cdr3_aa: CASSIVGGSSYNEQFF; cdr3_nt: TGTGCCAGTAGTATAGTGGGAGGGAGCTCCTACAATGAGCAGTTCTTC
clone_size: NA; v_call: TRBV4-3; d_call: NA; j_call: TRBJ2-3; cdr3_aa: CASSQDKVTLGTDTQYF; cdr3_nt: TGCGCCAGCAGCCAAGATAAGGTGACCCTAGGCACAGATACGCAGTATTTT
clone_size: few; v_call: TRBV4-1; d_call: TRBD1; j_call: TRBJ1-1; cdr3_aa: CASSVTTGVGDTEAFF; cdr3_nt: TGCGCCAGCAGTGTCACAACAGGGGTAGGAGACACTGAAGCTTTCTTT
clone_size: NA; v_call: TRBV29-1; d_call: TRBD1; j_call: TRBJ2-1; cdr3_aa: CSAGQQNYNEQFF; cdr3_nt: TGCAGCGCGGGACAGCAGAACTACAATGAGCAGTTCTTC
clone_size: NA; v_call: TRBV30; d_call: NA; j_call: TRBJ2-1; cdr3_aa: CAWGRMATRNEQFF; cdr3_nt: TGTGCCTGGGGGCGGATGGCCACACGAAATGAGCAGTTCTTC
clone_size: NA; v_call: TRBV5-1; d_call: TRBD1; j_call: TRBJ1-2; cdr3_aa: CASSLGTGRDDGYTF; cdr3_nt: TGCGCCAGCAGCCTAGGGACAGGGAGAGATGATGGCTACACCTTC